This T cell receptor beta chain was captured in a study of spatial heterogeneity in lung cancer. Study-wide context: Alpha-chain detections were consistently fewer than beta-chain detections among the sequences.

V shed 5 bases and J 2 bases; nucleotides not matched to a gene: 2. The germline V gene has CDR1 SGHRS and CDR2 YFSETQ. The CDR3 is 13 amino acids. The table lists this clonotype with many counts. TCRdb used MiXCR to reprocess the 5' RACE reads, holding one entry per CDR3 protein. The sample yields about 48,000 distinct CDR3 sequences, about 5.8% seen once. Stated time point: sample taken at primary tumor resection. Tumor, nontumor lung or frozen PBMC supplied whole RNA that was sequenced unsorted. Samples were donated by 72 untreated early-stage non-small cell lung cancer patients. This chain links TRBV5-1 with TRBJ2-3; 7 bases are shared with TRBD2. The sequenced sample was PBMCs, obtained at surgery. This receptor was taken from a male donor with early-stage non-small cell lung cancer. The CDR3, as DNA: TGCGCCAGCAGGGCGGGAGCCACAGATACGCAGTATTTT. It yields the protein CASRAGATDTQYF.